The 27 T cell receptor beta chains reported below all come from one sample, sequenced in a study of human T cells and chemical hapten exposure. Treatment: therapeutic diphenylcyclopropenone sensitization with weekly scalp DPC. What the library attached to individual cDNA molecules were unique molecular identifiers. Each CDR3 protein is one row after TCRdb ran MiXCR on the reads. Of fewer than 5,000 distinct CDR3 sequences in the sample, roughly half were seen once. The sequencing here drew on whole blood, taken before DPC sensitization or 2, 6, or about 24 weeks after (not recorded which). All receptors derive from an adult with alopecia areata. Some clones in this sample may be carry-over from other donors' samples. This table probably holds off-target reads from a library built for another chain.

This clonotype has more than one count but fewer than ten. The chain is built from TRBV7-9 and TRBJ2-7; D possibly corresponds to TRBD1 (5 bases). Germline loops: CDR1 SEHNR, CDR2 FQNEAQ (reference sequence). CDR3 size: 11 residues. With 8 bases removed from V and 3 bases from J, the gap between germline ends came to 8 bases. The CDR3 region has the DNA TGTGCCAGCGTAGGGGACTACGAGCAGTACTTC. Translating gives CASVGDYEQYF.

The V call is TRBV7-9, the J call TRBJ2-1, with 7 nucleotides matching TRBD2. J gave up 4 bases and V 4 bases, and 10 bases lay outside the gene matches. The CDR3 is 16 amino acids. Germline V gene sequence: CDR1 SEHNR, CDR2 FQNEAQ (reference sequence). In DNA, the CDR3 is TGTGCCAGCAGCTCCCCCCCTGTGGGGGGGTACAATGAGCAGTTCTTC. This codes for CASSSPPVGGYNEQFF.

The chain's CDR3 is CASSPAEGETQYF. The CDR3 DNA reads TGTGCCAGTAGCCCCGCTGAAGGGGAGACCCAGTACTTC. The chain combines TRBV19 with TRBJ2-5; D call uncertain. V was trimmed by 6 bases and J by 5 bases, leaving 13 bases between them. The germline CDR1 and CDR2 sequences are LNHDA and SQIVND (reference sequence). The CDR3 length is 13 residues.

J is TRBJ2-2 and V is TRBV19, with D perhaps given as TRBD1 or TRBD2 (5 bases each). This CDR3 is built from 15 residues. Between the trimmed V and J ends, which lost 7 bases and 1 base, there was a span of 13 bases. Germline CDR1 and CDR2: LNHDA and SQIVND (reference sequence). The CDR3 region is CASNLLGRNTGELFF. The CDR3 DNA reads TGTGCCAGTAACCTCTTGGGACGGAACACCGGGGAGCTGTTTTTT.

The chain carries TRBV28 and TRBJ1-2, with D tentatively TRBD1 (6 bases). The CDR3 totals 15 residues. Trimming removed 4 bases from V and 2 bases from J, with 14 bases in between. Germline V gene sequence: CDR1 MDHEN, CDR2 SYDVKM. CDR3 loop: CASSSPRGSNYGYTF. The CDR3 nucleotides are TGTGCCAGCAGTTCCCCTAGGGGGAGCAACTATGGCTACACCTTC.

This clonotype has more than one count but fewer than ten. V and J are TRBV7-8 and TRBJ2-5; perhaps TRBD2 as D (5 bases). The ends were cut back, 2 bases at V and 3 bases at J, with 13 bases in the middle. The length of the CDR3 is 15 residues. CDR1 is SGHVS, CDR2 FQNEAQ, per germline. CDR3 in amino acids: CASSLIDYSEETQYF. CDR3 DNA: TGTGCCAGCAGCTTAATTGACTACAGCGAAGAGACCCAGTACTTC.

The V and J genes are TRBV2 and TRBJ2-2; TRBD2 matches at 7 bases. This CDR3 has 13 residues. V gave up 8 bases and J gave up 0 bases; unmatched junction bases: 0. Germline CDR1 reads SNHLY; CDR2 reads FYNNEI. In nucleotides, the CDR3 is TGTGCCAGCCGGGGGGCGAACACCGGGGAGCTGTTTTTT. As protein: CASRGANTGELFF.

The chain uses TRBV5-1 and TRBJ2-1; unclear D gene. Germline values: CDR1 SGHRS, CDR2 YFSETQ. V was pared by 2 bases and J by 6 bases, with 9 bases between. This CDR3 comprises 13 residues. The CDR3 spells CASSFLSGNEQFF. CDR3 bases: TGCGCCAGCAGCTTCTTATCCGGCAATGAGCAGTTCTTC.

V gene TRBV28 combines with J gene TRBJ2-7; D possibly corresponds to TRBD2 (5 bases). The V end was cut by 7 bases, the J end by 2 bases, with 15 bases between. Germline V gene data show CDR1 as MDHEN and CDR2 as SYDVKM. The CDR3 length is 14 residues. The CDR3 protein is CASKPGVYPYEQYF. In DNA, the CDR3 is TGTGCCAGCAAACCCGGGGTTTATCCCTACGAGCAGTACTTC.

This clonotype occurred a few times. V and J are TRBV7-6 and TRBJ2-1; possible D gene TRBD1, 5 bases. In germline, CDR1 is SGHVS, CDR2 FNYEAQ. Trimming took off 1 base at V and 8 bases at J, with 21 bases between the two ends. This CDR3 contains 17 residues. The chain's CDR3 is CASSLEAPVYQGDEQFF. For the CDR3, the DNA is TGTGCCAGCAGCTTAGAGGCGCCAGTCTACCAGGGCGATGAGCAGTTCTTC.

The chain links TRBV6-6 to TRBJ2-3; D ambiguous. The CDR3 totals 15 residues. Germline V gene data show CDR1 as MNHNY and CDR2 as SVGAGI (reference sequence). V lost 5 bases and J lost 3, with 15 bases in between. The CDR3 nucleotides are TGTGCCAGCAGTCCCCTGATCCGTGGGACAGATACGCAGTATTTT. This sequence encodes CASSPLIRGTDTQYF.

The chain carries TRBV3-1 and TRBJ2-5, with no clear D. This CDR3 is built from 13 residues. The germline gives CDR1 LGHDT, CDR2 YNNKEL (reference sequence). V dropped 1 base and J dropped 2 bases, with 5 bases sitting between them. The CDR3 region is CASSQAVQETQYF. CDR3 nucleotides: TGTGCCAGCAGCCAAGCAGTACAAGAGACCCAGTACTTC.

This chain joins TRBV2 and TRBJ2-1, with D possibly called TRBD1 or TRBD2 (5 bases each). Germline CDR1 is SNHLY and CDR2 is FYNNEI. V lost 11 bases to trimming and J lost 9 bases, with 20 bases between them. The CDR3 covers 13 residues. CDR3 protein: CASGTAHYGEQFF. CDR3 sequence (DNA): TGTGCCTCAGGGACGGCTCATTACGGTGAGCAGTTCTTC.

In this sample, this clonotype turned up once. The chain links TRBV20-1 to TRBJ2-7; D is unresolved. Germline CDR1 DFQATT, CDR2 SNEGSKA (reference sequence). The V and J ends lost 1 base and 3 bases respectively, with 10 bases between them. This CDR3 has 13 residues. The CDR3 here is CSARAPRYYEQYF. The CDR3 DNA reads TGCAGTGCTAGAGCCCCTCGTTACTACGAGCAGTACTTC.

This chain joins TRBV6-6 and TRBJ2-3, with 7 positions matching TRBD2. This CDR3 has 12 residues. Germline values: CDR1 MNHNY, CDR2 SVGAGI (reference sequence). The DNA for the CDR3 is TGTGCATCGCGGGAGAGCACAGATACGCAGTATTTT. This translates into CASRESTDTQYF.

This chain links TRBV2 with TRBJ2-7, with a weak D call TRBD2 (5 bases). The CDR3 runs 14 residues. The germline gives CDR1 SNHLY, CDR2 FYNNEI. The germline V and J ends were trimmed by 6 bases and 0 bases, with 12 bases remaining between them. The CDR3 nucleotides are TGTGCCAGCAGCCCAGCGGTAAGCTCCTACGAGCAGTACTTC. It specifies CASSPAVSSYEQYF.

The chain employs TRBV4-3 and TRBJ2-1, with D perhaps TRBD2 (6 bases). Germline-derived CDR1 and CDR2 are LGHNA and YSLEER. V gave up 0 bases and J gave up 13 bases, with 13 bases separating them. The CDR3 is made up of 13 amino acids. The CDR3 DNA reads as TGCGCCAGCAGCCAAGATCCGCGCGGGGTACAGTTCTTC. It specifies CASSQDPRGVQFF.

The gene calls are TRBV7-9 and TRBJ2-3; D possibly corresponds to TRBD2 (6 bases). The CDR3 extends over 15 amino acids. The germline V gene encodes CDR1 SEHNR and CDR2 FQNEAQ (reference sequence). Trimming removed 5 bases from V and 0 bases from J, with 12 bases in between. The CDR3: CASSPLRGSTDTQYF. The CDR3 DNA reads as TGTGCCAGCAGCCCTCTGCGGGGTAGCACAGATACGCAGTATTTT.

The chain joins TRBV5-1 to TRBJ2-7; 8 bases are shared with TRBD2. The CDR3 has 17 residues. Unmatched junction bases numbered 9, after V lost 1 base and J lost 0 bases. The germline gives CDR1 SGHRS, CDR2 YFSETQ. CDR3: CASSLWGPSGSSYEQYF. Here the CDR3 DNA reads TGCGCCAGCAGCTTGTGGGGGCCGAGCGGGAGCTCCTACGAGCAGTACTTC.

V is TRBV7-2 and J is TRBJ2-7; TRBD2 matches at 9 bases. CDR1 is SGHTA, CDR2 FQGNSA, per germline. Losses at the gene ends were 5 bases for V and 6 bases for J; bases not matched to a gene: 8. The CDR3 length is 14 residues. As DNA, the CDR3 is TGTGCCAGCAGCAATAGCGGGGGCCCCACCGAGCAGTACTTC. Its protein is CASSNSGGPTEQYF.

V usage is TRBV24-1 and J usage is TRBJ2-1, with 7 bases that match TRBD2. This CDR3 has 14 residues. The V gene end was trimmed by 7 bases and the J gene end by 6 bases; junction bases not matched to a gene: 8. The germline gives CDR1 KGHDR, CDR2 SFDVKD. CDR3 coding DNA: TGTGCCACCAGCGGGCCCGGGGGGACCAATGAGCAGTTCTTC. Its translation is CATSGPGGTNEQFF.

This sequence joins TRBV4-1 and TRBJ2-7; the D is unclear. From germline, CDR1 is MGHRA and CDR2 YSYEKL. The length of the CDR3 is 12 residues. Trimming took 0 bases from V and 5 from J, leaving 5 bases between them. The CDR3 loop reads CASSQEGDEQYF. The CDR3 bases are TGCGCCAGCAGCCAAGAAGGCGACGAGCAGTACTTC.

Only one count was recorded for this clonotype. The V and J genes are TRBV4-2 and TRBJ2-5; tentative D call: TRBD2 (5 bases). Germline loops: CDR1 LGHNA, CDR2 YNFKEQ. V shed 0 bases and J shed 2 bases, with 10 bases lying between them. This CDR3 contains 15 residues. In DNA, the CDR3 is TGTGCCAGCAGCCAAGAGGGAGCTCAGCAAGAGACCCAGTACTTC. Residues: CASSQEGAQQETQYF.

The J gene is TRBJ1-3, the V gene TRBV6-6, with 7 bases identical to TRBD1. The germline CDR1 and CDR2 sequences are MNHNY and SVGAGI (reference sequence). The V and J ends lost 6 bases and 3 bases, in that order; junction bases with no gene match: 2. The CDR3 spans 13 residues. CDR3 sequence: CASRGTVGNTIYF. In nucleotides, the CDR3 is TGTGCCAGCAGAGGGACAGTTGGAAACACCATATATTTT.

The CDR3 region is CASPEGEDTGELFF. CDR3 coding DNA: TGTGCCAGCCCTGAGGGGGAGGACACCGGGGAGCTGTTTTTT. This chain connects TRBV11-2 to TRBJ2-2; D may match TRBD1 or TRBD2 (6 bases each). The CDR3 length is 14 residues. Trimming left V 8 bases short and J 3 bases short, with 13 bases between. CDR1 and CDR2 (germline): SGHAT, FQNNGV.

This clonotype was seen a few times. This sequence joins TRBV20-1 and TRBJ2-7, with 10 bases aligning to TRBD2. The germline V gene has CDR1 DFQATT and CDR2 SNEGSKA (reference sequence). The CDR3 totals 15 residues. After removal of 5 bases from V and 6 bases from J, the junction contained 13 bases not matched to a gene. CDR3 coding DNA: TGCAGTGCTCCCTCCCTAGCGGGAGATTCTGGCGAGCAGTACTTC. It translates to CSAPSLAGDSGEQYF.

In DNA form, the CDR3 reads TGCGCCAGCAGCCAAGATTTTGGTATCGGGGGCGAGCAGTACTTC. Residues: CASSQDFGIGGEQYF. This chain joins TRBV4-3 and TRBJ2-7; a possible D gene is TRBD2 (6 bases). The CDR3 is made up of 15 amino acids. Germline V lookup: CDR1 LGHNA, CDR2 YSLEER. The V end was cut by 0 bases, the J end by 6 bases, with 15 bases between.